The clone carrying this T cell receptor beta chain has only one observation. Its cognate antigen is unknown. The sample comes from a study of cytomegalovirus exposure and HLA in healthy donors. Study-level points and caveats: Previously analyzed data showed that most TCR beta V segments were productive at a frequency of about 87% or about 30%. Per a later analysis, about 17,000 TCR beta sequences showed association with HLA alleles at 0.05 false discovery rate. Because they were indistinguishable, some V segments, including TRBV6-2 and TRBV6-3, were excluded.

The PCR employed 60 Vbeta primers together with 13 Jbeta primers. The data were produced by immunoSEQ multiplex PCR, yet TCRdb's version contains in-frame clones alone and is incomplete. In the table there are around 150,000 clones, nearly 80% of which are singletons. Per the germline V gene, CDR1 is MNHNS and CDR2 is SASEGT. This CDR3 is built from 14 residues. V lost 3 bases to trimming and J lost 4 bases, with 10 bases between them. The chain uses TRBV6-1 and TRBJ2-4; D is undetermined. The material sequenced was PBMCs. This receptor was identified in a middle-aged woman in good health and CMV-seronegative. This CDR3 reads CASSDGGLKNIQYF. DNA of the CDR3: TGTGCCAGCAGTGACGGCGGATTAAAAAACATTCAGTACTTC.